The 7 T cell receptor beta chains presented below share a single source sample, sequenced in a study of read filtering for tumor transcriptome and immune sequencing. This library used approximately 390 ng RNA and molecular barcoded adaptors spanning alpha/delta and beta/gamma chains. In TCRdb, the reads were re-called with MiXCR into one record per CDR3 protein. Among around 20,000 distinct CDR3 sequences listed, about 20% were seen once. Source material: a population of CD138-negative cells sorted from bone marrow. These receptors originate from a donor over 35 with multiple myeloma.

The chain links TRBV5-4 to TRBJ2-3; D might be TRBD1 or TRBD2, each matching 6 bases. Germline V CDR1 and CDR2: SGHNT, YYREEE (reference sequence). This CDR3 has 15 amino acids. Trimming stripped 2 bases from V and 3 bases from J, with 13 bases between. CDR3 loop: CASSFPGAGTDTQYF. DNA of the CDR3: TGTGCCAGCAGCTTCCCGGGGGCGGGTACAGATACGCAGTATTTT. Based on the CDR3 plus reference TRBV5-4 and TRBJ2-3, the full variable domain is ETGVTQSPTHLIKTRGQQVTLRCSSQSGHNTVSWYQQALGQGPQFIFQYYREEENGRGNFPPRFSGLQFPNYSSELNVNALELDDSALYLCASSFPGAGTDTQYFGPGTRLTVL.

In its sample, this clonotype is medium-sized. The rearrangement uses TRBV7-2 and TRBJ1-1; TRBD1 might be the D (5 bases). Trimming removed 7 bases at V and 9 bases at J, with 24 bases between. The CDR3 loop spans 15 amino acids. Germline V gene sequence: CDR1 SGHTA, CDR2 FQGNSA. The CDR3 is CASTAIHPGGIQAFF. CDR3 sequence (DNA): TGTGCCAGCACCGCAATCCATCCGGGGGGTATACAAGCTTTCTTT.

Ten or more counts support this clonotype. The V and J genes are TRBV5-1 and TRBJ2-1; 7 nucleotides line up with TRBD2. Trimming at V came to 1 base and at J to 2 bases, leaving 6 bases not matched to a gene. This CDR3 region has 16 residues. Per the germline V gene, CDR1 is SGHRS and CDR2 is YFSETQ. The CDR3 spells CASSLLASGAYNEQFF. As DNA, the CDR3 is TGCGCCAGCAGCTTGTTGGCTAGCGGAGCCTACAATGAGCAGTTCTTC.

V gene TRBV4-1 combines with J gene TRBJ2-3, with 8 positions matching TRBD1. V shed 4 bases, J shed 3 bases, and the junction held 3 bases outside the gene matches. The CDR3 extends over 14 amino acids. Per germline, CDR1 MGHRA and CDR2 YSYEKL. The CDR3 loop reads CASSPGQGTDTQYF. The DNA of the CDR3 is TGCGCCAGCAGCCCCGGACAGGGAACAGATACGCAGTATTTT.

This clonotype rates as medium-sized. The chain is built from TRBV29-1 and TRBJ2-3; 11 nucleotides match TRBD2. This CDR3 contains 14 residues. V lost 7 bases, J lost 5 bases, and 8 bases stayed unmatched. CDR1 and CDR2 (germline): SQVTM, ANQGSEA. CDR3 region: CSALPLAGEDTQYF. As DNA, the CDR3 is TGCAGCGCACTCCCACTAGCGGGAGAAGATACGCAGTATTTT.

The chain carries TRBV6-4 and TRBJ2-1; D call uncertain. V gave up 4 bases and J gave up 4 bases, with 8 bases separating them. The CDR3 is 13 residues long. Germline V gene lookup returns CDR1 MRHNA and CDR2 SNTAGT. CDR3 DNA sequence: TGTGCCAGCAGTGCTGGCGCTTACAATGAGCAGTTCTTC. Protein sequence: CASSAGAYNEQFF.

The chain uses TRBV6-5 and TRBJ2-3, with D uncertain. With 3 bases removed from V and 2 bases from J, the gap between germline ends came to 9 bases. This CDR3 has 14 amino acids. Germline-derived CDR1 and CDR2 are MNHEY and SVGAGI. The CDR3 DNA sequence: TGTGCCAGCAGTTATTCAGGAGTCACAGATACGCAGTATTTT. It translates to CASSYSGVTDTQYF.